This T cell receptor (beta chain) is drawn from a study of blood T cell repertoires in COVID-19. The overall study: Donors in the United States, Italy and Spain gave samples during acute or convalescent COVID-19.

Individuals aged about 18 to 89 years were recruited from roughly 22 US areas. Cohorts were determined from participant-reported clinical history. Source study methods: Reference gene primer amplification gave estimated nucleated cell counts. TCRdb's table, derived via immunoSEQ multiplex PCR, lists solely in-frame clones and lacks some. That table is the source of V, J and clone size, and D and trimming were worked out from the DNA. The sample holds around 64,000 clones, roughly two thirds seen once. Trimming removed 4 bases from V and 3 bases from J, with 10 bases in between. The germline gives CDR1 SGHRS, CDR2 YFSETQ. The CDR3 covers 13 residues.

The chain employs TRBV5-1 and TRBJ1-2; a weak D match, TRBD1 (5 bases). The specimen sequenced was PBMCs or T cells enriched from blood (not recorded which). The sequence came from a woman in her sixties or seventies who had been exposed to COVID-19. The CDR3 reads CASSAGRDYGYTF. CDR3 DNA: TGCGCCAGCAGCGCGGGACGGGACTATGGCTACACCTTC. The complete variable domain, with remaining parts taken from reference TRBV5-1 and TRBJ1-2, reads KAGVTQTPRYLIKTRGQQVTLSCSPISGHRSVSWYQQTPGQGLQFLFEYFSETQRNKGNFPGRFSGRQFSNSRSEMNVSTLELGDSALYLCASSAGRDYGYTFGSGTRLTVV.